A selection of T cell receptor beta chains follows, all from one sample in a study of blood T cell repertoires in COVID-19. Sequenced by immunoSEQ multiplex PCR; TCRdb stores in-frame clones only, minus some. The repertoire holds roughly 190,000 clones, with 80% to 90% as singletons. Sequenced input: peripheral blood. The receptors were gathered from a man under 40 with active or convalescent COVID-19. Each CDR3 is given with its conserved first and last residue. A D gene is named only where the DNA matches it firmly. Part of the rows lack a size; the others show once, few, many or a class for expanded clones.

cdr3_length	j_call	clone_size	v_call	d_call	cdr3_aa	cdr3_nt
19	TRBJ2-3	.	TRBV6-4	TRBD2	CASRRGPGLAGGPRDTQYF	TGTGCCAGCCGTAGGGGACCGGGACTAGCGGGAGGGCCCAGAGATACGCAGTATTTT
15	TRBJ1-5	.	TRBV13	.	CASSLRSGGNQPQHF	TGTGCCAGCAGCTTAAGGTCAGGGGGCAATCAGCCCCAGCATTTT
18	TRBJ2-3	.	TRBV4-3	TRBD2	CASSQGRLAGGPGYTQYF	TGCGCCAGCAGCCAAGGTCGGCTAGCGGGTGGGCCCGGGTATACGCAGTATTTT
14	TRBJ2-2	.	TRBV29-1	.	CSVVVRDVGGELFF	TGCAGCGTTGTAGTCAGGGATGTTGGCGGGGAGCTGTTTTTT
14	TRBJ2-7	few	TRBV7-9	TRBD1	CASTLGTAIDEQYF	TGTGCCAGCACCCTTGGGACAGCAATAGACGAGCAGTACTTC
14	TRBJ1-4	.	TRBV6-5	.	CASSYVAGGEKLFF	TGTGCCAGCAGTTACGTGGCAGGAGGGGAAAAACTGTTTTTT
12	TRBJ1-2	.	TRBV9	.	CASRPANYGYTF	TGTGCCAGCAGACCAGCTAACTATGGCTACACCTTC
15	TRBJ2-5	.	TRBV4-1	TRBD2	CASSQIAGGQETQYF	TGCGCCAGCAGCCAAATAGCGGGGGGCCAAGAGACCCAGTACTTC
13	TRBJ2-5	.	TRBV30	.	CAWSTGYQETQYF	TGTGCCTGGAGTACAGGGTACCAAGAGACCCAGTACTTC
13	TRBJ1-1	.	TRBV2	TRBD1	CASSRFSGGEAFF	TGTGCCAGCAGCAGATTCTCAGGGGGCGAAGCTTTCTTT
12	TRBJ1-2	.	TRBV29-1	TRBD1	CSVGDSPYGYTF	TGCAGCGTCGGGGACAGTCCCTATGGCTACACCTTC
11	TRBJ2-1	.	TRBV19	.	CASNDQAGQFF	TGTGCCAGTAATGACCAAGCAGGGCAGTTCTTC
14	TRBJ2-1	.	TRBV21-1	.	CASSKARVNNEQFF	TGTGCCAGCAGCAAAGCCCGGGTAAACAATGAGCAGTTCTTC
17	TRBJ2-6	.	TRBV19	.	CASSPQGEISGANVLTF	TGTGCCAGTAGTCCACAAGGAGAGATCTCTGGGGCCAACGTCCTGACTTTC
17	TRBJ1-4	.	TRBV4-1	.	CASSQDWGTATNEKLFF	TGCGCCAGCAGCCAAGATTGGGGCACCGCAACTAATGAAAAACTGTTTTTT
13	TRBJ2-5	once	TRBV10-2	.	CASSQGGQETQYF	TGCGCCAGCAGCCAAGGGGGCCAAGAGACCCAGTACTTC
17	TRBJ2-1	.	TRBV7-8	TRBD2	CASSLAPRTRGHNEQFF	TGTGCCAGCAGCTTAGCGCCCCGGACTAGGGGACACAATGAGCAGTTCTTC
17	TRBJ2-1	.	TRBV3-1/TRBV3-2	TRBD2	CASSLRKLAGGGNEQFF	TGTGCCAGCAGCCTACGGAAACTAGCGGGGGGTGGAAATGAGCAGTTCTTC
15	TRBJ2-2	.	TRBV3-1/TRBV3-2	.	CASSLPTGYTGELFF	TGTGCCAGCAGCCTACCCACAGGATACACCGGGGAGCTGTTTTTT
11	TRBJ2-5	.	TRBV18	.	CASSPQETQYF	TGTGCCAGCTCACCCCAGGAGACCCAGTACTTC
16	TRBJ2-1	.	TRBV6-2/TRBV6-3	TRBD2	CASRYLPGLATNEQFF	TGTGCCAGCAGGTACCTTCCGGGACTAGCTACTAATGAGCAGTTCTTC
16	TRBJ2-2	.	TRBV4-3	TRBD2	CASSQGTSGSIGELFF	TGCGCCAGCAGCCAAGGGACTAGCGGGAGTATCGGGGAGCTGTTTTTT
17	TRBJ1-2	.	TRBV5-5	.	CASSLYSLGGDQYGYTF	TGTGCCAGCAGCTTGTATTCATTGGGAGGAGACCAATATGGCTACACCTTC
13	TRBJ2-2	.	TRBV19	.	CASSIQYTGELFF	TGTGCCAGTAGTATCCAGTACACCGGGGAGCTGTTTTTT
17	TRBJ2-1	.	TRBV5-3	TRBD2	CARSYILGGGSYNEQFF	TGTGCCAGAAGCTATATCCTTGGCGGGGGTTCCTACAATGAGCAGTTCTTC
15	TRBJ1-5	.	TRBV7-3	.	CASSEGGMGNQPQHF	TGTGCCAGCAGCGAGGGGGGGATGGGCAATCAGCCCCAGCATTTT
14	TRBJ1-1	.	TRBV27	.	CASSTSRLITEAFF	TGTGCCAGCAGTACCAGCCGACTGATCACTGAAGCTTTCTTT
15	TRBJ2-6	.	TRBV25-1	.	CASRQADSGANVLTF	TGTGCCAGCAGACAGGCCGACTCTGGGGCCAACGTCCTGACTTTC
16	TRBJ2-3	.	TRBV7-9	TRBD1	CASSTWTGEDTDTQYF	TGTGCCAGCAGCACCTGGACAGGGGAAGACACAGATACGCAGTATTTT
16	TRBJ1-3	.	TRBV7-9	.	CASSFGGLSTGNTIYF	TGTGCCAGCAGCTTCGGGGGTTTGTCGACTGGAAACACCATATATTTT
15	TRBJ1-1	.	TRBV10-3	.	CAISEWDISNTEAFF	TGTGCCATCAGTGAGTGGGACATCTCGAACACTGAAGCTTTCTTT
15	TRBJ2-5	.	TRBV2	.	CASSDGDTSAGTQYF	TGTGCCAGCAGTGACGGGGACACCTCAGCAGGGACCCAGTACTTC
13	TRBJ1-2	.	TRBV7-2	.	CAGGGRRNYGYTF	TGTGCCGGGGGGGGGCGGAGGAACTATGGCTACACCTTC
14	TRBJ1-4	.	TRBV5-5	.	CASSFTSTNEKLFF	TGTGCCAGCAGCTTCACTTCAACTAATGAAAAACTGTTTTTT
14	TRBJ2-5	.	TRBV9	TRBD2	CASSETSGGTTQYF	TGTGCCAGCAGCGAGACTAGCGGGGGGACGACCCAGTACTTC
16	TRBJ1-2	.	TRBV6-2/TRBV6-3	.	CASSHLDIGTDYGYTF	TGTGCCAGCAGCCACCTAGATATCGGGACTGACTATGGCTACACCTTC
15	TRBJ2-5	.	TRBV7-3	.	CASSLKAGNQETQYF	TGTGCCAGCAGCTTAAAAGCAGGCAACCAAGAGACCCAGTACTTC